The 14 T cell receptor beta chains below come from one sample, sequenced in a study of T cells in localized non-small cell lung cancer. The table came from immunoSEQ multiplex PCR; TCRdb's copy has only in-frame clones and leaves some out. This table holds roughly 1,300 clones, roughly 23% found once. The specimen comprised lung tumor tissue, sampled before any cancer treatment. These receptors all stem from a male donor at least 60 years old with stage III squamous cell lung carcinoma.

The chain has TRBV7-5 and TRBJ2-5; no check of the table's D call, TRBD2, against the DNA was made. TRBV7-5 is a pseudogene segment. This CDR3 is built from 17 residues. The CDR3 DNA reads as TGTGCCAGCACCCTCCTAGGAGCGGGAAAGTACCAAGAGACCCAGTACTTC. Translating gives CASTLLGAGKYQETQYF.

The gene calls are TRBV14 and TRBJ2-3; TRBD2 aligns across 11 bases. Germline V gene lookup returns CDR1 SGHDN and CDR2 FVKESK. Trimming removed 5 bases from V and 3 bases from J; junction bases left unmatched: 10. The CDR3 runs to 17 residues. This CDR3 reads CASSRRLTSGATDTQYF. CDR3 DNA sequence: TGTGCCAGCAGCAGACGGTTGACTAGCGGGGCGACAGATACGCAGTATTTT.

This clone is labeled as medium-sized. The V call is TRBV6-8, the J call TRBJ1-3; no firm D call. V gave up 6 bases and J gave up 0 bases, with 18 bases separating them. The CDR3 contains 17 residues. CDR1 is MNHGY, CDR2 SAAAGT, per germline. CDR3 in DNA: TGTGCCAGCAGAGCCCCAGGAAGCAGCCTCTCTGGAAACACCATATATTTT. Translation: CASRAPGSSLSGNTIYF.

Relative to its sample, this clone is medium-sized. The chain has TRBV6-8 and TRBJ1-2; the D gene is possibly TRBD1 (5 bases). The CDR3 contains 15 residues. Germline V gene sequence: CDR1 MNHGY, CDR2 SAAAGT. The germline V and J ends were trimmed by 5 bases and 2 bases, with 15 bases remaining between them. CDR3 region: CASSTKAGSNYGYTF. CDR3 bases: TGTGCCAGCAGTACAAAGGCAGGGTCCAACTATGGCTACACCTTC.

This clone is large (0.1 to 1%) in the sample. This chain uses TRBV30 with TRBJ1-4; tentative D call: TRBD1 (6 bases). V lost 7 bases and J 0 bases, leaving 9 bases between the germline ends. This CDR3 contains 13 residues. Germline CDR1 GTSNPN, CDR2 SVGIG (reference sequence). The CDR3 region is CASDRATNEKLFF. The DNA of the CDR3 is TGTGCCTCGGACAGAGCAACTAATGAAAAACTGTTTTTT.

This chain connects TRBV11-3 to TRBJ2-7; 9 bases are a match to TRBD1. Per germline, CDR1 SGHNT and CDR2 YENEEA. V lost 0 bases, J lost 5 bases, and 11 bases stayed unmatched. The CDR3 has 17 amino acids. The CDR3 region is CASSLDHWTGDFDEQYF. The CDR3 nucleotides are TGTGCCAGCAGCTTAGATCACTGGACAGGGGACTTCGACGAGCAGTACTTC.

J is TRBJ2-5 and V is TRBV5-1; a weak D match, TRBD1 (5 bases). Trimming took 4 bases from V and 2 from J, leaving 15 bases between them. Germline V gene lookup returns CDR1 SGHRS and CDR2 YFSETQ. The CDR3 covers 15 residues. The CDR3 DNA is TGCGCCAGCAGCCCTACCATCGACAGTCAAGAGACCCAGTACTTC. Its protein product is CASSPTIDSQETQYF.

The CDR3 sequence is CASSFHEQGLYEQYF. DNA for the CDR3: TGCGCCAGCAGCTTTCACGAACAGGGGTTATACGAGCAGTACTTC. The chain combines TRBV5-1 with TRBJ2-7; 7 nucleotides agree with TRBD1. The V gene's germline CDR1 is SGHRS and CDR2 YFSETQ. The CDR3 spans 15 residues. Unmatched junction bases numbered 9, after V lost 2 bases and J lost 4 bases.

The rearrangement links TRBV6-8 to TRBJ2-5, with 8 bases that match TRBD2. CDR1 and CDR2 (germline): MNHGY, SAAAGT. The CDR3 spans 13 residues. The CDR3 DNA sequence: TGTGCTTCGGGAGGGGGGGGCCGAGAGACCCAGTACTTC. This sequence encodes CASGGGGRETQYF.

The V and J genes are TRBV5-1 and TRBJ1-1; 7 nucleotides align to TRBD1. The CDR3 contains 14 residues. With 0 bases clipped from V and 8 bases from J, the junction kept 7 bases outside the gene matches. Germline V gene lookup returns CDR1 SGHRS and CDR2 YFSETQ. CDR3 sequence: CASSLDRGGLEAFF. The CDR3 nucleotides read TGCGCCAGCAGCTTGGACAGGGGCGGCCTGGAAGCTTTCTTT.

The rearrangement joins TRBV19 to TRBJ2-1; no clear D gene. This CDR3 has 15 residues. The germline CDR1 and CDR2 sequences are LNHDA and SQIVND (reference sequence). Trimming stripped 5 bases from V and 9 bases from J, with 20 bases between. The CDR3 is CASSEVTGPYGEQFF. The CDR3 region has the DNA TGTGCCAGTAGTGAGGTGACCGGACCCTATGGTGAGCAGTTCTTC.

V and J are TRBV11-3 and TRBJ1-6, with 11 bases identical to TRBD1. Germline lookup yields CDR1 SGHNT and CDR2 YENEEA. The CDR3 contains 17 residues. Trimming took 3 bases from V and 10 from J; bases not matched to a gene: 11. The CDR3 is CASSFFPPGQGDSPLHF. CDR3 DNA: TGTGCCAGCAGCTTCTTCCCTCCGGGACAGGGGGACTCACCCCTCCACTTT.

This clone is labeled large. One junction end disagrees with the germline gene, perhaps due to a read error. This rearrangement joins TRBV11-3 to TRBJ1-2, with 7 positions matching TRBD1. CDR1 SGHNT and CDR2 YENEEA come from the germline V gene. The CDR3 contains 14 residues. The CDR3 is CASSLEGTAYGYTF. DNA for the CDR3: TGTGCCAGCAGTTTAGAGGGGACAGCCTATGGCTACACCTTC.

The rearrangement uses TRBV19 and TRBJ1-1; 10 bases match TRBD1. The V gene end was trimmed by 5 bases and the J gene end by 3 bases; junction bases not matched to a gene: 9. This CDR3 region has 16 residues. The germline V gene encodes CDR1 LNHDA and CDR2 SQIVND (reference sequence). CDR3 bases: TGTGCCAGTAGTCGGAGGACCGGGACAGGGGACACTGAAGCTTTCTTT. Its translation: CASSRRTGTGDTEAFF. Together with reference TRBV19 and TRBJ1-1, the CDR3 gives the full variable domain: DGGITQSPKYLFRKEGQNVTLSCEQNLNHDAMYWYRQDPGQGLRLIYYSQIVNDFQKGDIAEGYSVSREKKESFPLTVTSAQKNPTAFYLCASSRRTGTGDTEAFFGQGTRLTVV.